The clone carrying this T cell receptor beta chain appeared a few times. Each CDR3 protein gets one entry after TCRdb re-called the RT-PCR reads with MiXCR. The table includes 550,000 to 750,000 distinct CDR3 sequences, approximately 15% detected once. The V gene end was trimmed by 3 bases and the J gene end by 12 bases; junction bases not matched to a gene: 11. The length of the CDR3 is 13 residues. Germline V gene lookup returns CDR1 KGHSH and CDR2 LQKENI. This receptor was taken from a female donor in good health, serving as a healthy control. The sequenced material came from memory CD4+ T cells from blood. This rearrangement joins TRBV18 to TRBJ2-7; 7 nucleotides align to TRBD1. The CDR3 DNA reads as TGTGCCAGCTCACCGGGGTTAACGGGACAGTTGTACTTC. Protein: CASSPGLTGQLYF.